These 22 T cell receptor beta chains share one sample of origin, sequenced in a study of T cell responses to AZD1222 COVID-19 vaccine. The data were produced by immunoSEQ multiplex PCR, yet TCRdb's version contains in-frame clones alone and is incomplete. The table includes some 150,000 clones, just over 90% detected once. The specimen comprised peripheral blood, sampled on day 0 of AZD1222 vaccination. All receptors come from an adult in good health.

The CDR3 here is CASSLRAATEAFF. Here the CDR3 DNA reads TGTGCCAGCAGCCTAAGGGCAGCTACTGAAGCTTTCTTT. This chain joins TRBV7-3 and TRBJ1-1; D is unclear. Germline V lookup: CDR1 SGHTA, CDR2 FQGTGA. Trimming took off 5 bases at V and 5 bases at J, with 12 bases between the two ends. This CDR3 has 13 amino acids.

The chain links TRBV28 to TRBJ2-2; the match to TRBD2 covers 13 bases. This CDR3 is built from 16 residues. Germline V gives CDR1 MDHEN, CDR2 SYDVKM. J was trimmed by 4 bases and V by 5 bases; bases with no gene match: 4. For the CDR3, the DNA is TGTGCCAGCAGTGGGACTAGCGGGACGGGCACCGGGGAGCTGTTTTTT. Protein: CASSGTSGTGTGELFF. Based on the CDR3 plus reference TRBV28 and TRBJ2-2, the full variable domain is DVKVTQSSRYLVKRTGEKVFLECVQDMDHENMFWYRQDPGLGLRLIYFSYDVKMKEKGDIPEGYSVSREKKERFSLILESASTNQTSMYLCASSGTSGTGTGELFFGEGSRLTVL.

This clone was detected only once. The rearrangement links TRBV28 to TRBJ2-6, with D hard to call. V dropped 0 bases and J dropped 1 base, with 4 bases sitting between them. Germline assignment: CDR1 MDHEN and CDR2 SYDVKM. The length of the CDR3 is 15 residues. CDR3 sequence: CASSLWGSGANVLTF. In DNA form, the CDR3 reads TGTGCCAGCAGTTTATGGGGGTCTGGGGCCAACGTCCTGACTTTC.

This rearrangement joins TRBV28 to TRBJ2-1; no clear D. Per germline, CDR1 MDHEN and CDR2 SYDVKM. Trimming left V 3 bases short and J 1 base short, with 7 bases between. The CDR3 spans 14 residues. CDR3 bases: TGTGCCAGCAGTTTTGTACTTTCCTACAATGAGCAGTTCTTC. The encoded protein is CASSFVLSYNEQFF.

This chain uses TRBV3-1 (or the pseudogene TRBV3-2) with TRBJ2-1; 9 nucleotides agree with TRBD2. Germline V gives CDR1 LGHDT, CDR2 YNNKEL (reference sequence). Losses at the gene ends were 0 bases for V and 3 bases for J; bases not matched to a gene: 0. The CDR3 consists of 15 residues. CDR3 DNA: TGTGCCAGCAGCCAAGATAGCGGGAGCTACAATGAGCAGTTCTTC. Protein product: CASSQDSGSYNEQFF.

The CDR3 protein is CAITTAPAILLGTEAFF. The DNA for the CDR3 is TGTGCCATCACGACAGCTCCCGCGATCCTCCTTGGAACTGAAGCTTTCTTT. The V gene is TRBV10-3, the J gene TRBJ1-1; D is possibly TRBD1 (5 bases). Germline-derived CDR1 and CDR2 are ENHRY and SYGVKD. The CDR3 consists of 17 residues. Trimming shortened V by 7 bases and J by 5 bases, and 26 bases separated the two germline ends.

The rearrangement links TRBV27 to TRBJ2-1; D is undetermined. The V end lost 0 bases, the J end lost 2 bases, and 5 bases lay between the germline ends. CDR1 is MNHEY and CDR2 is SMNVEV in the germline V gene (reference sequence). The CDR3 is 14 residues long. CDR3 bases: TGTGCCAGCAGTTTATCGGCCGCCTACAATGAGCAGTTCTTC. Translated, it gives CASSLSAAYNEQFF.

The chain recombines TRBV19 with TRBJ2-1, with 9 nucleotides matching TRBD2. The ends lost 7 bases at V and 0 bases at J; junction bases unmatched: 10. The CDR3 sequence is 17 residues long. Germline assignment: CDR1 LNHDA and CDR2 SQIVND (reference sequence). The CDR3 bases are TGTGCCAGTACGACGGGTAGCGGGAGTGCCTCCTACAATGAGCAGTTCTTC. Translating gives CASTTGSGSASYNEQFF.

The gene calls are TRBV19 and TRBJ2-5; D is uncertain. The CDR3 spans 13 residues. V lost 6 bases, J lost 1 base, and 9 bases lay in between. Germline V gene lookup returns CDR1 LNHDA and CDR2 SQIVND (reference sequence). CDR3 bases: TGTGCCAGTAGCAGAGAATCCCAAGAGACCCAGTACTTC. Translated: CASSRESQETQYF.

The CDR3 loop is CASRLQVNTEAFF. In DNA, the CDR3 is TGTGCCAGCAGGTTACAGGTGAACACTGAAGCTTTCTTT. The V gene is TRBV12-3 or TRBV12-4, the J gene TRBJ1-1, with D possibly being TRBD1 (5 bases). V was cut by 6 bases and J by 0 bases, with 8 bases left in between. The CDR3 extends over 13 amino acids.

The J gene is TRBJ1-2, the V gene TRBV27, with D uncertain. The CDR3 is 15 residues long. Trimming took off 3 bases at V and 2 bases at J, with 13 bases between the two ends. Germline V gene data show CDR1 as MNHEY and CDR2 as SMNVEV (reference sequence). CDR3 in DNA: TGTGCCAGCAGTTTGGACCTACAAGGAAACTATGGCTACACCTTC. Its translation is CASSLDLQGNYGYTF.

V gene TRBV5-1 combines with J gene TRBJ1-1; 8 bases agree with TRBD1. The CDR3 totals 13 residues. Germline loops: CDR1 SGHRS, CDR2 YFSETQ. Unmatched junction bases numbered 5, after V lost 5 bases and J lost 5 bases. CDR3 amino acids: CASRGTGGTEAFF. Here the CDR3 DNA reads TGCGCCAGCAGAGGGACAGGTGGGACTGAAGCTTTCTTT.

The chain recombines TRBV3-1 (or the pseudogene TRBV3-2) with TRBJ1-6; D is uncertain. Germline V gene sequence: CDR1 LGHDT, CDR2 YNNKEL (reference sequence). This CDR3 contains 14 residues. Trimming took 1 base from V and 7 from J, leaving 8 bases between them. In nucleotides, the CDR3 is TGTGCCAGCAGCCAAGCTTTGGGGAATTCACCCCTCCACTTT. As protein: CASSQALGNSPLHF.

J is TRBJ2-2 and V is TRBV4-1, with D tentatively TRBD2 (6 bases). Deletions cut 7 bases from V and 0 bases from J, with 12 bases between. The CDR3 runs 15 residues. Germline V CDR1 and CDR2: MGHRA, YSYEKL. Here the CDR3 DNA reads TGCGCCAGCATGGGACTTAGAGCGAACACCGGGGAGCTGTTTTTT. Its translation is CASMGLRANTGELFF.

This rearrangement joins TRBV7-3 to TRBJ2-7; D remains unclear. Germline values: CDR1 SGHTA, CDR2 FQGTGA. This CDR3 region has 13 residues. V gave up 1 base and J gave up 7 bases, with 11 bases separating them. This CDR3 reads CASSLMSLGEQYF. The CDR3 DNA is TGTGCCAGCAGCTTAATGTCGCTCGGAGAGCAGTACTTC. Based on the CDR3 plus reference TRBV7-3 and TRBJ2-7, the full variable domain is GAGVSQTPSNKVTEKGKYVELRCDPISGHTALYWYRQSLGQGPEFLIYFQGTGAADDSGLPNDRFFAVRPEGSVSTLKIQRTERGDSAVYLCASSLMSLGEQYFGPGTRLTVT.

This clone was detected once. CDR3 protein: CASSSSRGASYNEQFF. DNA for the CDR3: TGTGCCAGCAGTTCCTCGCGAGGGGCGTCTTACAATGAGCAGTTCTTC. The rearrangement links TRBV6-5 to TRBJ2-1, with D possibly called TRBD1 or TRBD2 (5 bases each). V dropped 4 bases and J dropped 4 bases, with 17 bases sitting between them. The CDR3 loop spans 16 amino acids. The germline CDR1 and CDR2 sequences are MNHEY and SVGAGI.

V usage is TRBV19 and J usage is TRBJ2-7; D call uncertain. Germline V CDR1 and CDR2: LNHDA, SQIVND (reference sequence). The ends were cut back, 0 bases at V and 0 bases at J, with 6 bases in the middle. This CDR3 has 14 residues. For the CDR3, the DNA is TGTGCCAGTAGTATAGACCTCGGCTCCTACGAGCAGTACTTC. Encoded protein: CASSIDLGSYEQYF.

The chain employs TRBV18 and TRBJ2-1, with D perhaps matching TRBD1 (5 bases). The V and J ends lost 4 bases and 4 bases respectively, with 8 bases between them. CDR1 is KGHSH, CDR2 LQKENI, per germline. The CDR3 has 13 amino acids. The CDR3 nucleotides read TGTGCCAGCTCACTAGACAGTTACAATGAGCAGTTCTTC. This translates into CASSLDSYNEQFF.

CDR3 DNA: TGTGCCAGCAGTTTTATTTGGGGCACCTCTAACTATGGCTACACCTTC. Translation: CASSFIWGTSNYGYTF. This chain joins TRBV6-5 and TRBJ1-2; D is perhaps TRBD1 (5 bases). This CDR3 is built from 16 residues. V shed 4 bases and J shed 0 bases, with 15 bases lying between them. From germline, CDR1 is MNHEY and CDR2 SVGAGI.

V is TRBV7-9 and J is TRBJ2-7; 7 bases match TRBD1. J gave up 7 bases and V 5 bases, and 11 bases lay outside the gene matches. There are 14 residues in the CDR3. Per germline, CDR1 SEHNR and CDR2 FQNEAQ (reference sequence). The CDR3 DNA sequence: TGTGCCAGCAGCGGAACGACAGGGTCCTGGGAGCAGTACTTC. Amino acids: CASSGTTGSWEQYF.

This chain joins TRBV2 and TRBJ2-1, with a weak D call TRBD2 (5 bases). The CDR3 loop spans 13 amino acids. In germline, CDR1 is SNHLY, CDR2 FYNNEI. V was shortened by 8 bases and J by 5 bases, with 13 bases between the two germline ends. The CDR3 nucleotides read TGTGCCAGCGGGAGAACGAAAGACAATGAGCAGTTCTTC. Its protein is CASGRTKDNEQFF. Drawing the rest from reference TRBV2 and TRBJ2-1, the complete variable domain is EPEVTQTPSHQVTQMGQEVILRCVPISNHLYFYWYRQILGQKVEFLVSFYNNEISEKSEIFDDQFSVERPDGSNFTLKIRSTKLEDSAMYFCASGRTKDNEQFFGPGTRLTVL.

The chain uses TRBV7-2 and TRBJ2-7; no reliable D call. This CDR3 comprises 14 residues. Germline assignment: CDR1 SGHTA and CDR2 FQGNSA. V was shortened by 2 bases and J by 2 bases, with 10 bases between the two germline ends. CDR3 loop: CASSLIYSTYEQYF. The CDR3 nucleotides read TGTGCCAGCAGCTTAATTTACAGCACCTACGAGCAGTACTTC.